A selection of T cell receptor beta chains follows, all from one sample in a study of control samples from healthy donors and cancer patients. TCRdb's table, derived via immunoSEQ multiplex PCR, lists solely in-frame clones and lacks some. The sample lists roughly 370,000 clones, over 75% occurring once. What was sequenced was PBMCs. The receptors shown here come from a man aged 40-49 years with head and neck cancer. The CDR3 runs from the conserved cysteine through the conserved F or W.

j_call: TRBJ1-3
v_call: TRBV4-3
cdr3_aa: CASSQERKGAFGNTIYF

j_call: TRBJ1-3
v_call: TRBV7-2
cdr3_aa: CASSLNGWEATIYF

j_call: TRBJ1-4
v_call: TRBV5-5
cdr3_aa: CASRPGGVEKLFF

j_call: TRBJ1-2
v_call: TRBV15
cdr3_aa: CAAGAGQGNYGYTF

j_call: TRBJ2-7
v_call: TRBV4-1
cdr3_aa: CASSRIAGTGDSYEQYF

j_call: TRBJ1-2
v_call: TRBV5-1
cdr3_aa: CASSATGDYGYTF

j_call: TRBJ2-5
v_call: TRBV28
cdr3_aa: CASLTGKETQYF

j_call: TRBJ2-7
v_call: TRBV7-2
cdr3_aa: CASSSRPGQGSSQYF

j_call: TRBJ2-3
v_call: TRBV2
cdr3_aa: CARSPGTSGSWTDTQYF

j_call: TRBJ2-2
v_call: TRBV4-1
cdr3_aa: CASSQVRISGELFF

j_call: TRBJ1-4
v_call: TRBV28
cdr3_aa: CASRPPGVNLEKLFF

j_call: TRBJ2-5
v_call: TRBV5-1
cdr3_aa: CASSLTPTGGGETQYF

j_call: TRBJ2-5
v_call: TRBV5-6
cdr3_aa: CASSTPTDPKAETQYF

j_call: TRBJ2-7
v_call: TRBV29-1
cdr3_aa: CSVEDSGHSYEQYF

j_call: TRBJ2-7
v_call: TRBV12-3/TRBV12-4
cdr3_aa: CASSPGATGEQYF

j_call: TRBJ1-4
v_call: TRBV28
cdr3_aa: CASRWTGGPVNEKLFF

j_call: TRBJ2-3
v_call: TRBV6-6
cdr3_aa: CASSYEAPNTQYF

j_call: TRBJ2-6
v_call: TRBV11-2
cdr3_aa: CASSWTASGANVLTF

j_call: TRBJ1-6
v_call: TRBV6-5
cdr3_aa: CASSRTRQASPLHF

j_call: TRBJ1-4
v_call: TRBV3-1/TRBV3-2
cdr3_aa: CASSQVPEGELFF

j_call: TRBJ2-6
v_call: TRBV7-8
cdr3_aa: CASSLGAGDSGANVLTF

j_call: TRBJ2-1
v_call: TRBV18
cdr3_aa: CASSGRSYNEQFF

j_call: TRBJ2-2
v_call: TRBV19
cdr3_aa: CASSTTREGPGTGELFF

j_call: TRBJ1-1
v_call: TRBV5-6
cdr3_aa: CASRYGMNTEAFF

j_call: TRBJ2-7
v_call: TRBV28
cdr3_aa: CASSSLSGGAYEQYF

j_call: TRBJ1-1
v_call: TRBV12-5
cdr3_aa: CASGLVPIGRENSNTEAFF

j_call: TRBJ2-4
v_call: TRBV28
cdr3_aa: CASTSLPLGRGSQYF

j_call: TRBJ1-3
v_call: TRBV6-6
cdr3_aa: CASSTGVDPSGNTIYF

j_call: TRBJ2-2
v_call: TRBV7-9
cdr3_aa: CASSYVPTGTGELFF

j_call: TRBJ2-1
v_call: TRBV9
cdr3_aa: CASSATLRVGNNEQFF

j_call: TRBJ1-4
v_call: TRBV3-1/TRBV3-2
cdr3_aa: CASSQGTGVNTNEKLFF

j_call: TRBJ1-5
v_call: TRBV27
cdr3_aa: CASSSGQGWQPQHF

j_call: TRBJ1-5
v_call: TRBV28
cdr3_aa: CASSETRPQHF

j_call: TRBJ2-7
v_call: TRBV10-3
cdr3_aa: CAISESIAHSLMPQYF

j_call: TRBJ1-5
v_call: TRBV28
cdr3_aa: CASSWTGGKDQPQHF

j_call: TRBJ2-2
v_call: TRBV4-3
cdr3_aa: CASSQESQGAGNTGELFF

j_call: TRBJ2-7
v_call: TRBV3-1/TRBV3-2
cdr3_aa: CASSQDWGQGRYEQYF

j_call: TRBJ2-1
v_call: TRBV14
cdr3_aa: CASSQPPRTSGSGNEQFF

j_call: TRBJ2-3
v_call: TRBV10-1
cdr3_aa: CASSFGTGGTDTQYF

j_call: TRBJ2-1
v_call: TRBV7-2
cdr3_aa: CASSFLMREALDEQFF

j_call: TRBJ1-5
v_call: TRBV7-2
cdr3_aa: CASSFNNQPQHF

j_call: TRBJ2-7
v_call: TRBV3-1/TRBV3-2
cdr3_aa: CASSQVGYEQYF

j_call: TRBJ2-2
v_call: TRBV5-1
cdr3_aa: CASSLLSGNGELFF

j_call: TRBJ2-1
v_call: TRBV6-5
cdr3_aa: CASRGTGDYNEQFF

j_call: TRBJ2-1
v_call: TRBV30
cdr3_aa: CAWKGRAGENNEQFF

j_call: TRBJ1-6
v_call: TRBV9
cdr3_aa: CASSVEGTGYSPLHF

j_call: TRBJ1-3
v_call: TRBV4-1
cdr3_aa: CASSRPGQTGNTIYF

j_call: TRBJ2-2
v_call: TRBV10-3
cdr3_aa: CAISESRGRGTNGELFF

j_call: TRBJ2-1
v_call: TRBV19
cdr3_aa: CASAGSNEQFF

j_call: TRBJ2-6
v_call: TRBV5-4
cdr3_aa: CASSFGLAGGPGANVLTF

j_call: TRBJ2-3
v_call: TRBV6-4
cdr3_aa: CASSASGGATDTQYF

j_call: TRBJ2-7
v_call: TRBV7-9
cdr3_aa: CASSRAYEQYF

j_call: TRBJ2-5
v_call: TRBV15
cdr3_aa: CATSRAGTGQETQYF

j_call: TRBJ1-2
v_call: TRBV5-1
cdr3_aa: CASREGSNYGYTF

j_call: TRBJ2-7
v_call: TRBV6-5
cdr3_aa: CASSSSGTSSYEQYF

j_call: TRBJ1-5
v_call: TRBV28
cdr3_aa: CASRGPGGPQHF

j_call: TRBJ2-7
v_call: TRBV9
cdr3_aa: CASSVGSGVLHEQYF

j_call: TRBJ1-4
v_call: TRBV19
cdr3_aa: CASSIFGRINEKLFF

j_call: TRBJ2-7
v_call: TRBV28
cdr3_aa: CASSLEAESYEQYF